This paragraph reports one TCR beta chain. CDR1 is LGHNA, CDR2 YSLEER, per germline. This CDR3 has 15 residues. V was clipped by 1 base and J by 7 bases, with 16 bases between them. The data were taken from a study of CD8 T cells in Susac syndrome. Healthy donors matched for age and sex were used as controls. An amount of RNA that ranged from about 0.45 to 1 ug was reverse transcribed with random hexamers. TCRdb analysed the immunoSEQ multiplex PCR reads with MiXCR anew, one entry per CDR3 protein. The sample has approximately 170,000 distinct CDR3 sequences, around 90% seen once. The TCR was taken from a human donor in good health. Sequenced material: CD4+ T cells from PBMCs. V gene TRBV4-3 combines with J gene TRBJ1-2; TRBD1 might be the D (5 bases). CDR3: CASSQGTGRDFGYTF. Here the CDR3 DNA reads TGCGCCAGCAGCCAAGGAACGGGACGGGACTTTGGCTACACCTTC.